The 18 T cell receptor beta chains below were found in one sample sequenced in a study of blood T cell repertoires in COVID-19. Produced via immunoSEQ multiplex PCR; TCRdb's table is partial and in-frame only. The data contain 84,000 or so clones, over 60% of them singletons. Sample: peripheral blood. Receptors originate from a human donor in a cohort sampled during active COVID-19.

This sequence joins TRBV27 and TRBJ2-3, with TRBD1 matching 8 bases. The J segment lost 6 bases and the V segment lost 4 bases, leaving 18 bases of the junction unmatched. Germline CDR1 reads MNHEY; CDR2 reads SMNVEV (reference sequence). CDR3 size: 18 residues. The CDR3 loop is CASSSLPLGQGARDTQYF. As DNA, the CDR3 is TGTGCCAGCAGTTCCCTCCCCTTAGGGCAGGGGGCAAGGGATACGCAGTATTTT.

The chain carries TRBV5-4 and TRBJ1-4; TRBD1 matches 9 bases. The CDR3 is 17 amino acids. Germline V gives CDR1 SGHNT, CDR2 YYREEE (reference sequence). The ends lost 4 bases at V and 8 bases at J; junction bases unmatched: 15. CDR3 residues: CASSVGKEQGAREKLFF. For the CDR3, the DNA is TGTGCCAGCAGCGTCGGAAAGGAACAGGGGGCGCGGGAAAAACTGTTTTTT.

The V call is TRBV7-2, the J call TRBJ2-2, with D tentatively TRBD2 (6 bases). The V gene lost 5 bases and the J gene lost 4 bases, with 17 bases spanning the gap. The CDR3 covers 16 residues. Germline V gene sequence: CDR1 SGHTA, CDR2 FQGNSA. The CDR3 nucleotides read TGTGCCAGCAGCCCCCGGACTATCGACTCCACCGGGGAGCTGTTTTTT. Its translation: CASSPRTIDSTGELFF. The full variable domain, completed using reference TRBV7-2 and TRBJ2-2, is GAGVSQSPSNKVTEKGKDVELRCDPISGHTALYWYRQSLGQGLEFLIYFQGNSAPDKSGLPSDRFSAERTGGSVSTLTIQRTQQEDSAVYLCASSPRTIDSTGELFFGEGSRLTVL.

The J gene is TRBJ1-1, the V gene TRBV7-9; 10 bases fit TRBD1. The CDR3 extends over 18 amino acids. V shed 9 bases, J shed 1 base, and the junction held 17 bases outside the gene matches. Germline V gives CDR1 SEHNR, CDR2 FQNEAQ (reference sequence). CDR3 region: CASTLGAGTGERNTEAFF. In DNA, the CDR3 is TGTGCCAGTACCCTGGGGGCCGGGACAGGGGAGCGGAACACTGAAGCTTTCTTT.

This sequence joins TRBV28 and TRBJ2-1; TRBD2 matches at 9 bases. Germline values: CDR1 MDHEN, CDR2 SYDVKM. The V and J ends lost 3 bases and 4 bases, in that order; junction bases with no gene match: 4. The CDR3 loop spans 15 amino acids. The CDR3 bases are TGTGCCAGCAGTTTTTCTAGCGGGACTTACAATGAGCAGTTCTTC. Translation: CASSFSSGTYNEQFF.

This rearrangement joins TRBV5-1 to TRBJ2-7; no reliable D call. V lost 6 bases to trimming and J lost 4 bases, with 11 bases between them. CDR1 and CDR2 (germline): SGHRS, YFSETQ. The CDR3 is 12 amino acids. CDR3: CASIIQAYEQYF. For the CDR3, the DNA is TGCGCCAGCATCATCCAGGCTTACGAGCAGTACTTC.

In this sample, this clone turned up once. This sequence joins TRBV5-1 and TRBJ1-4, with 8 bases aligning to TRBD1. Germline lookup yields CDR1 SGHRS and CDR2 YFSETQ. The CDR3 contains 15 residues. Trimming cost V 2 bases and J 6 bases; bases outside gene matches: 6. For the CDR3, the DNA is TGCGCCAGCAGCTTATACAGGGGGGTTGATGAAAAACTGTTTTTT. Amino acids: CASSLYRGVDEKLFF.

The V gene is TRBV9, the J gene TRBJ1-2; TRBD1 might be the D (5 bases). This CDR3 has 11 residues. Per germline, CDR1 SGDLS and CDR2 YYNGEE. Trimming removed 7 bases at V and 7 bases at J, with 11 bases between. The CDR3 sequence is CASVRAGGYTF. CDR3 in DNA: TGTGCCAGCGTCAGGGCAGGTGGCTACACCTTC. The full variable domain, rest sourced from reference TRBV9 and TRBJ1-2, is DSGVTQTPKHLITATGQRVTLRCSPRSGDLSVYWYQQSLDQGLQFLIQYYNGEERAKGNILERFSAQQFPDLHSELNLSSLELGDSALYFCASVRAGGYTFGSGTRLTVV.

The V call is TRBV5-1, the J call TRBJ2-5; 12 bases align to TRBD2. CDR3 length: 17 residues. CDR1 and CDR2 from the germline V gene are SGHRS and YFSETQ. J was trimmed by 2 bases and V by 0 bases; bases with no gene match: 5. CDR3 residues: CASSLAASGRGQETQYF. For the CDR3, the DNA is TGCGCCAGCAGCTTGGCGGCTAGCGGGAGGGGGCAAGAGACCCAGTACTTC.

This clone was found a few times. The CDR3 sequence: CASSIRAGRGQPQHF. The CDR3 coding sequence is TGTGCCAGTAGTATCCGGGCAGGGCGGGGTCAGCCCCAGCATTTT. The chain is built from TRBV19 and TRBJ1-5, with D perhaps matching TRBD1 (5 bases). The CDR3 totals 15 residues. The V end lost 3 bases, the J end lost 6 bases, and 15 bases lay between the germline ends. Germline V gives CDR1 LNHDA, CDR2 SQIVND (reference sequence).

The V and J genes are TRBV28 and TRBJ1-5; perhaps TRBD1 as D (6 bases). V lost 7 bases and J lost 15, with 31 bases in between. The CDR3 sequence is 16 residues long. Germline V gives CDR1 MDHEN, CDR2 SYDVKM. CDR3 DNA: TGTGCCAGCAAGGGAGTATCGACAGGTTATTTATTGGGTCCGCATTTT. This gives the protein CASKGVSTGYLLGPHF.

This rearrangement joins TRBV4-3 to TRBJ2-4, with D perhaps matching TRBD2 (6 bases). The CDR3 is 16 residues long. Between the trimmed V and J ends, which lost 0 bases and 0 bases, there was a span of 9 bases. Germline V gives CDR1 LGHNA, CDR2 YSLEER. As DNA, the CDR3 is TGCGCCAGCAGCCAAGATGGGGGACTAGCCAAAAACATTCAGTACTTC. It translates to CASSQDGGLAKNIQYF.

The rearrangement uses TRBV5-4 and TRBJ2-7, with 7 bases lining up with TRBD2. The germline V gene encodes CDR1 SGHNT and CDR2 YYREEE (reference sequence). This CDR3 is 15 amino acids long. Trimming removed 0 bases from V and 6 bases from J; junction bases left unmatched: 9. DNA for the CDR3: TGTGCCAGCAGCTTGGAAGGCGGGAGTTTCGTCGAGCAGTACTTC. It is translated as CASSLEGGSFVEQYF. Complete variable domain (other parts from reference TRBV5-4 and TRBJ2-7): ETGVTQSPTHLIKTRGQQVTLRCSSQSGHNTVSWYQQALGQGPQFIFQYYREEENGRGNFPPRFSGLQFPNYSSELNVNALELDDSALYLCASSLEGGSFVEQYFGPGTRLTVT.

In regard to this clone: Other DNA sequences in this sample translate to the same CDR3. This chain uses TRBV28 with TRBJ2-3, with 8 bases matching TRBD1. Germline V gene sequence: CDR1 MDHEN, CDR2 SYDVKM. This CDR3 spans 15 amino acids. With V trimmed by 2 bases and J by 5 bases, 6 bases remained unmatched. CDR3 loop: CASSLGGQGIDTQYF. DNA for the CDR3: TGTGCCAGCAGTTTAGGAGGACAGGGTATAGATACGCAGTATTTT.

The chain uses TRBV6-2 or TRBV6-3 and TRBJ2-5, with TRBD1 matching 8 bases. The CDR3 covers 14 residues. CDR1 and CDR2 (germline): MNHEY, SVGEGT. V was clipped by 2 bases and J by 4 bases; unmatched bases: 3. The CDR3 DNA is TGTGCCAGCAGTTACGGGACAGGCGGAGAGACCCAGTACTTC. Translating gives CASSYGTGGETQYF.

V is TRBV19 and J is TRBJ2-1, with 11 bases identical to TRBD2. Germline loops: CDR1 LNHDA, CDR2 SQIVND (reference sequence). This CDR3 contains 15 residues. The V gene end was trimmed by 5 bases and the J gene end by 7 bases; junction bases not matched to a gene: 7. CDR3 residues: CASSAHWTSGNEQFF. The DNA of the CDR3 is TGTGCCAGTAGTGCCCACTGGACTAGCGGGAATGAGCAGTTCTTC.

This clone is a singleton in its sample. The rearrangement uses TRBV30 and TRBJ2-5; D might be TRBD1 (5 bases). V gave up 0 bases and J gave up 1 base, with 9 bases separating them. Germline loops: CDR1 GTSNPN, CDR2 SVGIG (reference sequence). The CDR3 extends over 14 amino acids. As DNA, the CDR3 is TGTGCCTGGAGTGTACCCAGGGTCCAAGAGACCCAGTACTTC. This codes for CAWSVPRVQETQYF.

The table lists this clone with a few counts. The J gene is TRBJ1-2, the V gene TRBV29-1; D gene uncertain. V lost 1 base and J 6 bases, leaving 12 bases between the germline ends. The CDR3 extends over 13 amino acids. Germline-derived CDR1 and CDR2 are SQVTM and ANQGSEA. The CDR3 is CSVEGSGGNGYTF. In DNA, the CDR3 is TGCAGCGTTGAAGGTTCGGGAGGTAATGGCTACACCTTC.